Below are 8 T cell receptor beta chains sequenced from a single sample in a study of somatic mutations in cytotoxic T cells in rheumatoid arthritis. Some clones are missing from TCRdb's copy, which holds only in-frame ones; the method was immunoSEQ multiplex PCR. The sample shows about 11,000 clones, around three quarters of them seen only once. The sample was CD8+ T cells sorted from blood. The receptors derive from a man aged 55-75 years in good health.

This clone was seen a handful of times. The CDR3 nucleotides are TGCGCCAGCAGCTTCGGGGTCGGCTACGAGCAGTACTTC. It is translated as CASSFGVGYEQYF. The rearrangement links TRBV5-1 to TRBJ2-7, with D possibly TRBD2 on 5 matching bases. Germline CDR1 is SGHRS and CDR2 is YFSETQ. V was pared by 2 bases and J by 3 bases, with 9 bases between. This CDR3 contains 13 residues.

This clone was seen once. The chain uses TRBV30 and TRBJ2-2; D unresolved. Germline CDR1 reads GTSNPN; CDR2 reads SVGIG (reference sequence). Trimming pared 4 bases from V and 0 bases from J, leaving 6 bases between. The CDR3 is 13 amino acids. The CDR3 protein is CAWTQSNTGELFF. The CDR3 nucleotides read TGTGCCTGGACCCAGTCGAACACCGGGGAGCTGTTTTTT.

The chain uses TRBV11-3 and TRBJ2-3; D possibly corresponds to TRBD2 (5 bases). The germline V gene encodes CDR1 SGHNT and CDR2 YENEEA. V was trimmed by 4 bases and J by 4 bases, leaving 6 bases between them. CDR3 size: 12 residues. As DNA, the CDR3 is TGTGCCAGCAGCTCGGAGGCAGATACGCAGTATTTT. Encoded protein: CASSSEADTQYF.

Here the CDR3 reads CASSLPGREQFF. The CDR3, as DNA: TGTGCCAGCAGCTTGCCAGGTCGTGAGCAGTTCTTC. The chain uses TRBV5-6 and TRBJ2-1; D unclear. With 1 base removed from V and 9 bases from J, the gap between germline ends came to 8 bases. Germline V CDR1 and CDR2: SGHDT, YYEEEE. This CDR3 spans 12 amino acids.

The chain recombines TRBV4-2 with TRBJ2-5; 8 bases line up with TRBD1. CDR3 size: 16 residues. Germline lookup yields CDR1 LGHNA and CDR2 YNFKEQ. J was trimmed by 2 bases and V by 1 base; bases with no gene match: 6. In DNA form, the CDR3 reads TGTGCCAGCAGCCAAGGAGGGCAGGGGGCACAAGAGACCCAGTACTTC. Its translation: CASSQGGQGAQETQYF.

This clone has a handful of counts. This chain connects TRBV4-3 to TRBJ2-7; TRBD1 is a possible D gene (5 bases). Germline values: CDR1 LGHNA, CDR2 YSLEER. CDR3 length: 14 amino acids. The germline V and J ends were trimmed by 0 bases and 5 bases, with 11 bases remaining between them. CDR3 DNA sequence: TGCGCCAGCAGCCAAGAACAGGCGCGTCACGAGCAGTACTTC. This gives the protein CASSQEQARHEQYF.

The chain joins TRBV10-2 to TRBJ2-7; D might be TRBD2 (5 bases). V was pared by 7 bases and J by 3 bases, with 7 bases between. This CDR3 is 11 amino acids long. Germline loops: CDR1 WSHSY, CDR2 SAAADI. In nucleotides, the CDR3 is TGCGCCAGCACGAGGGACTACGAGCAGTACTTC. This codes for CASTRDYEQYF.

The gene calls are TRBV14 and TRBJ2-1; D gene ambiguous. Germline V CDR1 and CDR2: SGHDN, FVKESK. Between the trimmed V and J ends, which lost 0 bases and 6 bases, there was a span of 15 bases. CDR3 length: 16 amino acids. The CDR3 here is CASSQEVGYFSNEQFF. The CDR3, as DNA: TGTGCCAGCAGCCAAGAGGTCGGTTACTTCTCCAATGAGCAGTTCTTC.